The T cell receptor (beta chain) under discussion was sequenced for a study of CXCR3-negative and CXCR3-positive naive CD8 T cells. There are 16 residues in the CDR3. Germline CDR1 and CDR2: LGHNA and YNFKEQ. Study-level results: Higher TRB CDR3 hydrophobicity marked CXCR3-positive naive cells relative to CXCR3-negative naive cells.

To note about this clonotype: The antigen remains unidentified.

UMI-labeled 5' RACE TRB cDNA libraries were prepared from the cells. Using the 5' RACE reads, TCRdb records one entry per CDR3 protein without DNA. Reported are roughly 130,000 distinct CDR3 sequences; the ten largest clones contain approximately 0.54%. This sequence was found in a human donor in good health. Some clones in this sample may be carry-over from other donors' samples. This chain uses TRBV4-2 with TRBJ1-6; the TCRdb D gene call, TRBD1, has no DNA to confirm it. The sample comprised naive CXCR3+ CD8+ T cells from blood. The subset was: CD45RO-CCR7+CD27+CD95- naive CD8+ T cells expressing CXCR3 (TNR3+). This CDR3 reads CASSQTGTEYNSPLHF.